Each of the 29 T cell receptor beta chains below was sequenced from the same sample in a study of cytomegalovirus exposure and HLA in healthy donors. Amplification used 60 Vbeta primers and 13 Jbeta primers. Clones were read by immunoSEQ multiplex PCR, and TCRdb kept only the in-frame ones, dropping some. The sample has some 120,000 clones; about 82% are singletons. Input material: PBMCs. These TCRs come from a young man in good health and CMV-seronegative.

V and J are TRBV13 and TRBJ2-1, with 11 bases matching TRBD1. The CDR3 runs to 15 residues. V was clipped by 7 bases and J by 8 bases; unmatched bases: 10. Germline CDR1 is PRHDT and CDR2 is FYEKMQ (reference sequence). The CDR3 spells CASNYFGTGGYEQFF. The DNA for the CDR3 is TGTGCCAGCAACTATTTCGGGACAGGGGGGTATGAGCAGTTCTTC.

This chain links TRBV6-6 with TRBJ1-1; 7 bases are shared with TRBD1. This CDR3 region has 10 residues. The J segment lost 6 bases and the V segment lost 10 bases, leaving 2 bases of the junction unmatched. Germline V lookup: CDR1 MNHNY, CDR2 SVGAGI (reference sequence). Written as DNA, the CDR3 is TGTGCCACGAGGGGGCCTGAAGCTTTCTTT. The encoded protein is CATRGPEAFF.

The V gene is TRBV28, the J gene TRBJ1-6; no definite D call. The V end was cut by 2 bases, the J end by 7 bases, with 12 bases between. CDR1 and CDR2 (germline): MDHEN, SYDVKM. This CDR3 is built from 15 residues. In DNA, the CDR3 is TGTGCCAGCAGTTTAGGTACCTTAAGCAATTCACCCCTCCACTTT. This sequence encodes CASSLGTLSNSPLHF. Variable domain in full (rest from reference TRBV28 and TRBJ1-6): DVKVTQSSRYLVKRTGEKVFLECVQDMDHENMFWYRQDPGLGLRLIYFSYDVKMKEKGDIPEGYSVSREKKERFSLILESASTNQTSMYLCASSLGTLSNSPLHFGNGTRLTVT.

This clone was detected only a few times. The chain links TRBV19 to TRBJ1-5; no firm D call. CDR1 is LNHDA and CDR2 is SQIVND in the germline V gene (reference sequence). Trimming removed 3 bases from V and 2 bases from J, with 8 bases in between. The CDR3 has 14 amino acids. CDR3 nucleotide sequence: TGTGCCAGTAGTATTTCTACGGGCAATCAGCCCCAGCATTTT. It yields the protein CASSISTGNQPQHF.

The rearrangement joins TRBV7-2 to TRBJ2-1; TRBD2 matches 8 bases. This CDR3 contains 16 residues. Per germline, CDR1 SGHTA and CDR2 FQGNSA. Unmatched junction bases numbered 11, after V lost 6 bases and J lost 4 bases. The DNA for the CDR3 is TGTGCCAGCAGATCCCGGCTAGCGGGTTCGTACAATGAGCAGTTCTTC. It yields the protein CASRSRLAGSYNEQFF. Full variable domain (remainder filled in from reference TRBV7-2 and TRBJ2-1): GAGVSQSPSNKVTEKGKDVELRCDPISGHTALYWYRQSLGQGLEFLIYFQGNSAPDKSGLPSDRFSAERTGGSVSTLTIQRTQQEDSAVYLCASRSRLAGSYNEQFFGPGTRLTVL.

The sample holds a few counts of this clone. CDR3 DNA sequence: TGCGCCAGCAGCCAAGATCGCGGGATTAATCAGCCCCAGCATTTT. Translating gives CASSQDRGINQPQHF. This chain uses TRBV4-3 with TRBJ1-5, with D unresolved. Trimming pared 0 bases from V and 4 bases from J, leaving 10 bases between. The CDR3 loop spans 15 amino acids. Germline-derived CDR1 and CDR2 are LGHNA and YSLEER.

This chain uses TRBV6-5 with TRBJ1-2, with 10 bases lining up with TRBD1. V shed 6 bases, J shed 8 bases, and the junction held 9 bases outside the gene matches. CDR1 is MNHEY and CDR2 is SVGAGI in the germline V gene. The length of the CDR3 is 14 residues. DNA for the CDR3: TGTGCCAGCAGCTCGGGACAGGGGATCGGAGGCTACACCTTC. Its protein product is CASSSGQGIGGYTF.

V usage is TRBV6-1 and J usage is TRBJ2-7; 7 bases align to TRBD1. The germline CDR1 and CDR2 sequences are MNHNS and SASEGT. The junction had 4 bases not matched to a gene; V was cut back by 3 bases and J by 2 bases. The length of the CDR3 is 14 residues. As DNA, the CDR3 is TGTGCCAGCAGTGATCCGGGACAGACCTACGAGCAGTACTTC. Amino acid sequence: CASSDPGQTYEQYF.

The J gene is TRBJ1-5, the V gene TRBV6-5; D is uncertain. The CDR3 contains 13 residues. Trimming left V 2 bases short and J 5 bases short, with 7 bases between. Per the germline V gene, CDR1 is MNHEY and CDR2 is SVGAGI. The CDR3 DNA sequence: TGTGCCAGCAGTTACCAGGTTGATCAGCCCCAGCATTTT. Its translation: CASSYQVDQPQHF.

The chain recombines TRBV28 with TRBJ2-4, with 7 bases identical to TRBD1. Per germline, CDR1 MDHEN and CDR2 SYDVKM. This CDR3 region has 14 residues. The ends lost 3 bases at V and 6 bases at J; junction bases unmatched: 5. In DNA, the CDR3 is TGTGCCAGCAGTTTCTCCGACAGGGTAAACATTCAGTACTTC. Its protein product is CASSFSDRVNIQYF. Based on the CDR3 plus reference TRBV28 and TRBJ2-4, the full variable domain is DVKVTQSSRYLVKRTGEKVFLECVQDMDHENMFWYRQDPGLGLRLIYFSYDVKMKEKGDIPEGYSVSREKKERFSLILESASTNQTSMYLCASSFSDRVNIQYFGAGTRLSVL.

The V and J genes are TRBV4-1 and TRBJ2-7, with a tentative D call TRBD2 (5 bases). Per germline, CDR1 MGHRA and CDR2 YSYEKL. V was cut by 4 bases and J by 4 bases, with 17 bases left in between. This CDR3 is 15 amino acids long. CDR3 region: CASSLTPTTGYEQYF. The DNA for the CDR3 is TGCGCCAGCAGCCTCACCCCAACCACGGGATACGAGCAGTACTTC.

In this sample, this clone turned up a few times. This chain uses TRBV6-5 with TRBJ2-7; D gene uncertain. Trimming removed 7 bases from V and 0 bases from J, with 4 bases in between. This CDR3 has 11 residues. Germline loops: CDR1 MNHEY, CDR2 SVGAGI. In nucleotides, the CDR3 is TGTGCCAGCACCCTCTCCTACGAGCAGTACTTC. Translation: CASTLSYEQYF.

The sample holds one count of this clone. The CDR3 DNA follows: TGTGCCAGCAGTGCCGACCCGGACAGTAAAGCTTTCTTT. The encoded protein is CASSADPDSKAFF. The chain couples TRBV25-1 to TRBJ1-1, with TRBD1 as a possible D gene (6 bases). V was pared by 4 bases and J by 9 bases, with 15 bases between. The CDR3 is 13 residues long. Germline V gene data show CDR1 as MGHDK and CDR2 as SYGVNS.

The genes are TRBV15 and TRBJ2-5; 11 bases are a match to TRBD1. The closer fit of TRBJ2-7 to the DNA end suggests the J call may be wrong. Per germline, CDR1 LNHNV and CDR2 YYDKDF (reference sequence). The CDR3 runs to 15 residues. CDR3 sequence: CATSLAGQGVHEQYF. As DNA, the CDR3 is TGTGCCACCAGCCTTGCGGGACAGGGGGTCCACGAGCAGTACTTC.

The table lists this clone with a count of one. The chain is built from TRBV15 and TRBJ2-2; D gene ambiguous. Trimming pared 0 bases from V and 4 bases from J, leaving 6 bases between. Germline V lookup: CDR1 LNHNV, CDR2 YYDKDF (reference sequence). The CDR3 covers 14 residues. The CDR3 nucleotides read TGTGCCACCAGCAGAGATTCGGGCACCGGGGAGCTGTTTTTT. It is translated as CATSRDSGTGELFF.

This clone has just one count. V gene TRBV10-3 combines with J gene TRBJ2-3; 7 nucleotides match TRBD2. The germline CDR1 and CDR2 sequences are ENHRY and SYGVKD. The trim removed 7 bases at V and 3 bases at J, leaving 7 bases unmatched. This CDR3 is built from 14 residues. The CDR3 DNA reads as TGTGCCATCAAAGGGCTAGCGGAAACAGATACGCAGTATTTT. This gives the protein CAIKGLAETDTQYF.

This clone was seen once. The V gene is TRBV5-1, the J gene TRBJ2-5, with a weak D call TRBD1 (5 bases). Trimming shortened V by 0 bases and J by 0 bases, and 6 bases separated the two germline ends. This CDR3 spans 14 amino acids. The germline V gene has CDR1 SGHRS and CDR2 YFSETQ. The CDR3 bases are TGCGCCAGCAGCTTGGGACAGAACCAAGAGACCCAGTACTTC. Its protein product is CASSLGQNQETQYF.

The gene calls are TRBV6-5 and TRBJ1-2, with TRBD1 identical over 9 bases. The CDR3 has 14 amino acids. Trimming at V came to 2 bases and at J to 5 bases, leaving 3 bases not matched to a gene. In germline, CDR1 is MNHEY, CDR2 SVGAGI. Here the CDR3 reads CASSYRTGAYGYTF. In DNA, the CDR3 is TGTGCCAGCAGTTACAGGACAGGGGCATATGGCTACACCTTC.

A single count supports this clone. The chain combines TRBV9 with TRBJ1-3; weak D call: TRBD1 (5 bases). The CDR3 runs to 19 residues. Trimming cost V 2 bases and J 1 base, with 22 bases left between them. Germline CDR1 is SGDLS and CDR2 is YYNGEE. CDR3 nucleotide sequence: TGTGCCAGCAGCGTCCTTGGGACTAAAGACGATAATTCTGGAAACACCATATATTTT. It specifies CASSVLGTKDDNSGNTIYF.

CDR3 in DNA: TGTGCCAGCAGCTTAGCGAACAGCAGGGTCGGGGAGCTGTTTTTT. It specifies CASSLANSRVGELFF. The gene calls are TRBV11-2 and TRBJ2-2, with a possible D match to TRBD1 (5 bases). Deletions cut 1 base from V and 7 bases from J, with 13 bases between. The CDR3 has 15 amino acids. Germline CDR1 is SGHAT and CDR2 is FQNNGV.

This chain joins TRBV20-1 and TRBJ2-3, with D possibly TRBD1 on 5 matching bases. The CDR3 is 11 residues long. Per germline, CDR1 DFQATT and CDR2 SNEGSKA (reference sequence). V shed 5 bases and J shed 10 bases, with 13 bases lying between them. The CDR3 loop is CSAPSGASQYF. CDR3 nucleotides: TGCAGTGCTCCTAGTGGGGCTTCGCAGTATTTT.

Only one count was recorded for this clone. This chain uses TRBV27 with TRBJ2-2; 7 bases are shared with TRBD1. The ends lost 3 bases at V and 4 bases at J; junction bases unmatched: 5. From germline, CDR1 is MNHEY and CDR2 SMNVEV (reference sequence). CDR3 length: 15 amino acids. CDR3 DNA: TGTGCCAGCAGTTTCACAGGGGTAGGCACCGGGGAGCTGTTTTTT. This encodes CASSFTGVGTGELFF.

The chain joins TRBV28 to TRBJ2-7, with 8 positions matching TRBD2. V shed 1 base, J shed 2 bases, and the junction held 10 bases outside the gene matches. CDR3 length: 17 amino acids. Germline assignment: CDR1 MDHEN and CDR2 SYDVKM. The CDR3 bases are TGTGCCAGCAGTTTATTGCTTAGCGGGGACTGGACCTACGAGCAGTACTTC. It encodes CASSLLLSGDWTYEQYF.

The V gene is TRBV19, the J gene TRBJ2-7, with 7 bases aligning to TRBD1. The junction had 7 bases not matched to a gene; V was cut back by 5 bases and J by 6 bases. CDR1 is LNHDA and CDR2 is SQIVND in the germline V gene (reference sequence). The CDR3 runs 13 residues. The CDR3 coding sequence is TGTGCCAGTAGTCCCGAGGACAGGTTCGAGCAGTACTTC. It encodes CASSPEDRFEQYF.

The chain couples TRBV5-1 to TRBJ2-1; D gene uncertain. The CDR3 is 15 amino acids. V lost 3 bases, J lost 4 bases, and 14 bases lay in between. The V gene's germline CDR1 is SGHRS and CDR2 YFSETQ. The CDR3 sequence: CASSSLSPEYNEQFF. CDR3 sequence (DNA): TGCGCCAGCAGCTCCTTGTCCCCCGAGTACAATGAGCAGTTCTTC.

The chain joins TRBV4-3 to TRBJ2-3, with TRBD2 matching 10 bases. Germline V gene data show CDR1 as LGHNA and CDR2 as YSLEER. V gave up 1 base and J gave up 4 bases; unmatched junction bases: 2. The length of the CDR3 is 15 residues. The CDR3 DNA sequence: TGCGCCAGCAGCCAAGCGAGCGGGGGGGCAGATACGCAGTATTTT. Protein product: CASSQASGGADTQYF.

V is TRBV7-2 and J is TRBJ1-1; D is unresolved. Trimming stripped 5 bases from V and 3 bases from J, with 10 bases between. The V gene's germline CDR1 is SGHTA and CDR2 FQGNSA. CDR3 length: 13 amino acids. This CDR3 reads CASSPWEDTEAFF. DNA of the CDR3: TGTGCCAGCAGCCCCTGGGAGGACACTGAAGCTTTCTTT.

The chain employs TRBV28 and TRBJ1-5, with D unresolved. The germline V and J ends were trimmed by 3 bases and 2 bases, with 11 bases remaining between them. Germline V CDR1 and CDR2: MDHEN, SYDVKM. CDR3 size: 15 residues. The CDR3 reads CASSFFREGNQPQHF. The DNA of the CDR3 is TGTGCCAGCAGTTTCTTTAGGGAGGGCAATCAGCCCCAGCATTTT.

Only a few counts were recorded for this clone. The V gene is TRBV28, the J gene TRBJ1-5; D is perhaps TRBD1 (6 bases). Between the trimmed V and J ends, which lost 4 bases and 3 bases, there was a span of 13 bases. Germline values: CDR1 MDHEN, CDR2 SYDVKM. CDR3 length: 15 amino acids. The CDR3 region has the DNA TGTGCCAGCAGTTGGCGGGGGCAAGTCAATCAGCCCCAGCATTTT. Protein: CASSWRGQVNQPQHF.